This T cell receptor (beta chain) came from a study of T cells after yellow fever vaccination. General study points: The secondary T-cell response peaked on day 5, not day 15, but was weaker. Any FACS-sorted repertoire could hold abundant clonotypes that contaminate it from the bulk population. Most clones from primary vaccination were detected again post-booster (approximately 97% CD4, 88% CD8).

The CDR3 runs to 13 residues. CDR1 is LGHNA, CDR2 YSLEER, per germline. Trimming cost V 1 base and J 9 bases, with 10 bases left between them. This clonotype was observed many times. The antigen remains undetermined. One entry per CDR3 protein, called by TCRdb with MiXCR from the 5' RACE reads. This sample carries under 200,000 distinct CDR3 sequences, approximately 6.7% of them seen once, and the ten largest clones take about 2.5%. Source: CD4+ T cells sorted from PBMCs, taken less than 6 days after the first yellow fever vaccination. The source is a man aged 18-30 years who received the YFV17D yellow fever vaccine. This chain connects TRBV4-3 to TRBJ2-1, with D perhaps TRBD2 (5 bases). CDR3 protein: CASSQGRAREQFF. CDR3 bases: TGCGCCAGCAGCCAAGGGCGGGCACGTGAGCAGTTCTTC.